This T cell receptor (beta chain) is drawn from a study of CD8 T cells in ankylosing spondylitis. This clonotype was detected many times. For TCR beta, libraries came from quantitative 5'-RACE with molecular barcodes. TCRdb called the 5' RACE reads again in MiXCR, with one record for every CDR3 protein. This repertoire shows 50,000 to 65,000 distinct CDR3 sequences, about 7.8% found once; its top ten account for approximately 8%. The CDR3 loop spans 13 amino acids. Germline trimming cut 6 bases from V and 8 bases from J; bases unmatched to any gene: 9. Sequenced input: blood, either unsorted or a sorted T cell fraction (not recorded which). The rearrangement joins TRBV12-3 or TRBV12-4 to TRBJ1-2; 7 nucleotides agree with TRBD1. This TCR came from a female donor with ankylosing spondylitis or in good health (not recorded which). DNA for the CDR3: TGTGCCAGCAGCACCCTAGGGGGCCGGGGCTACACCTTC. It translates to CASSTLGGRGYTF.